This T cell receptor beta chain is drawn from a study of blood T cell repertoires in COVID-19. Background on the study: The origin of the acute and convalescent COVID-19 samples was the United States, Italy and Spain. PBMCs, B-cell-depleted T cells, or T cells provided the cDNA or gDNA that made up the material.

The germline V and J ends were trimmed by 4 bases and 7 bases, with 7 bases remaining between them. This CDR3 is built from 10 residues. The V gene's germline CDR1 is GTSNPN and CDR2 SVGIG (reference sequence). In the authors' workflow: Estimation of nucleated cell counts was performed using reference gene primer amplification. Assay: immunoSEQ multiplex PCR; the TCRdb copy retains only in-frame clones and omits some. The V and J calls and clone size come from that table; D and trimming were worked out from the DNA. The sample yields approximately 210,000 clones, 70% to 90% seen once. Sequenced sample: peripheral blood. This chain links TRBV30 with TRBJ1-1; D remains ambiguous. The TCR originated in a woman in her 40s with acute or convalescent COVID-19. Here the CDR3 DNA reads TGTGCCTGGATTCGTAGTGAAGCTTTCTTT. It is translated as CAWIRSEAFF.